A selection of T cell receptor beta chains follows, all from one sample in a study of CD8+CD57+ T cells in acquired aplastic anemia. TCRdb reprocessed the reads with MiXCR, giving one entry per CDR3 protein. The table shows more than 150,000 distinct CDR3 sequences, with nearly 50% occurring only once. Material for sequencing was sorted CD4+, CD8+, or CD8+CD57+ T cells (not recorded which) from PBMCs. Receptors were obtained from a human donor with aplastic anemia. CDR3s include the opening cysteine and the closing phenylalanine or tryptophan. The order of the fields is CDR3 DNA, CDR3 protein, V gene, clone size, CDR3 length, D gene, J gene. The D gene is left open where the match is weak. Clone size is given for some rows only: seen once, a few or many times, or a class if the clone is expanded.

CDR3 DNA: TGTGCCAGCAGGATGGCCGGGACTAGGACAACCTACGAGCAGTACTTC; CDR3 protein: CASRMAGTRTTYEQYF; V gene: TRBV6-1; clone size: many; CDR3 length: 16; D gene: TRBD2; J gene: TRBJ2-7
CDR3 DNA: TGCAGCGTTGACTGGGACAGGGAGGACAATGAGCAGTTCTTC; CDR3 protein: CSVDWDREDNEQFF; V gene: TRBV29-1; clone size: few; CDR3 length: 14; D gene: TRBD1; J gene: TRBJ2-1
CDR3 DNA: TGCGCCAGCAGCTTGGGCGGCAGGTCGAACACTGAAGCTTTCTTT; CDR3 protein: CASSLGGRSNTEAFF; V gene: TRBV5-1; clone size: many; CDR3 length: 15; D gene: .; J gene: TRBJ1-1
CDR3 DNA: TGTGCCAGTGCCCCGACAGGGTCGAATGAGCAGTTCTTC; CDR3 protein: CASAPTGSNEQFF; V gene: TRBV19; clone size: .; CDR3 length: 13; D gene: TRBD1; J gene: TRBJ2-1
CDR3 DNA: TGTGCCAGCAGCGTAGGTCCGAGCCCAGATACGCAGTATTTT; CDR3 protein: CASSVGPSPDTQYF; V gene: TRBV9; clone size: .; CDR3 length: 14; D gene: .; J gene: TRBJ2-3
CDR3 DNA: TGTGCCAGCAGCAGGACAGGGTCGGTCTACAATGAGCAGTTCTTC; CDR3 protein: CASSRTGSVYNEQFF; V gene: TRBV7-9; clone size: many; CDR3 length: 15; D gene: TRBD1; J gene: TRBJ2-1
CDR3 DNA: TGTGCCAGTAGTATAGGACTGTGGTCGGAGACCCAGTACTTC; CDR3 protein: CASSIGLWSETQYF; V gene: TRBV19; clone size: .; CDR3 length: 14; D gene: .; J gene: TRBJ2-5
CDR3 DNA: TGCGCCAGCAGCGCAGGACAGGGCAATCAGCCCCAGCATTTT; CDR3 protein: CASSAGQGNQPQHF; V gene: TRBV5-1; clone size: once; CDR3 length: 14; D gene: TRBD1; J gene: TRBJ1-5
CDR3 DNA: TGCAGTGCTAGGAGGACTAGCGCGGATACGCAGTATTTT; CDR3 protein: CSARRTSADTQYF; V gene: TRBV20-1; clone size: .; CDR3 length: 13; D gene: TRBD2; J gene: TRBJ2-3
CDR3 DNA: TGTGCCAGCACGCAGGCAGGGACAGATTTTAACTATGGCTACACCTTC; CDR3 protein: CASTQAGTDFNYGYTF; V gene: TRBV19; clone size: many; CDR3 length: 16; D gene: TRBD1; J gene: TRBJ1-2
CDR3 DNA: TGTGCCTGGTCGTCTGGAAACACCATATATTTT; CDR3 protein: CAWSSGNTIYF; V gene: TRBV30; clone size: many; CDR3 length: 11; D gene: .; J gene: TRBJ1-3
CDR3 DNA: TGCGCCAGCAGCCCGGACAGGCTCTATAATTCACCCCTCCACTTT; CDR3 protein: CASSPDRLYNSPLHF; V gene: TRBV5-1; clone size: .; CDR3 length: 15; D gene: TRBD1; J gene: TRBJ1-6
CDR3 DNA: TGTGCCAGCAGTTTCCCAGGGGTTTACGAGCAGTACTTC; CDR3 protein: CASSFPGVYEQYF; V gene: TRBV6-2/TRBV6-3; clone size: .; CDR3 length: 13; D gene: .; J gene: TRBJ2-7
CDR3 DNA: TGTGCCATCAGTGAAGTTATTTTGGTGGGGCTAAAATCCTACGAGCAGTACTTC; CDR3 protein: CAISEVILVGLKSYEQYF; V gene: TRBV10-3; clone size: once; CDR3 length: 18; D gene: .; J gene: TRBJ2-7
CDR3 DNA: TGTGCCAGTAGTATAATTGGGCAGGGGACCATTCAGTACTTC; CDR3 protein: CASSIIGQGTIQYF; V gene: TRBV19; clone size: many; CDR3 length: 14; D gene: .; J gene: TRBJ2-4
CDR3 DNA: TGCAGCGTTGAGGTACTGGGGCATCAAGAGACCCAGTACTTC; CDR3 protein: CSVEVLGHQETQYF; V gene: TRBV29-1; clone size: .; CDR3 length: 14; D gene: .; J gene: TRBJ2-5
CDR3 DNA: TGTGCCACCAGTGATCCTAGCGGGACGGGGGGGGAGCAGTTCTTC; CDR3 protein: CATSDPSGTGGEQFF; V gene: TRBV24-1; clone size: many; CDR3 length: 15; D gene: TRBD2; J gene: TRBJ2-1
CDR3 DNA: TGTGCCAGCAGTCCTGGCCCCCTCTACGAGCAGTACTTC; CDR3 protein: CASSPGPLYEQYF; V gene: TRBV6-1; clone size: .; CDR3 length: 13; D gene: .; J gene: TRBJ2-7
CDR3 DNA: TGTGCCAGTCCCCAGACAGGGGGCAGCTACGAGCAGTACTTC; CDR3 protein: CASPQTGGSYEQYF; V gene: TRBV9; clone size: .; CDR3 length: 14; D gene: TRBD1; J gene: TRBJ2-7
CDR3 DNA: TGTGCCAGCAGCCGCGGGAGTAGGTACGAGCAGTACTTC; CDR3 protein: CASSRGSRYEQYF; V gene: TRBV7-9; clone size: .; CDR3 length: 13; D gene: TRBD2; J gene: TRBJ2-7
CDR3 DNA: TGTGCCAGCAGCTCACAGGGGGAAGTGATCTACGAGCTGTACTTC; CDR3 protein: CASSSQGEVIYELYF; V gene: TRBV2; clone size: .; CDR3 length: 15; D gene: TRBD1; J gene: TRBJ2-7
CDR3 DNA: TGTGCCAGTAGTTGGACGGAGGGGCTCGAGCAGTACTTC; CDR3 protein: CASSWTEGLEQYF; V gene: TRBV19; clone size: .; CDR3 length: 13; D gene: .; J gene: TRBJ2-7
CDR3 DNA: TGTGCCAGCAGCGCGGGACAGGGGGGGTACGAGCAGTACTTC; CDR3 protein: CASSAGQGGYEQYF; V gene: TRBV7-6; clone size: many; CDR3 length: 14; D gene: TRBD1; J gene: TRBJ2-7
CDR3 DNA: TGCAGTGCTAGACATAGCGCGAGCTACGAGCAGTACTTC; CDR3 protein: CSARHSASYEQYF; V gene: TRBV20-1; clone size: .; CDR3 length: 13; D gene: .; J gene: TRBJ2-7
CDR3 DNA: TGTGCCAGTAGGTTGGACAGGGTGACTGGAAACACCATATATTTT; CDR3 protein: CASRLDRVTGNTIYF; V gene: TRBV19; clone size: .; CDR3 length: 15; D gene: TRBD1; J gene: TRBJ1-3
CDR3 DNA: TGTGCCAGCAGTTACTCGACAGGGGGTCGCTGCACAGATACGCAGTATTTT; CDR3 protein: CASSYSTGGRCTDTQYF; V gene: TRBV10-3; clone size: .; CDR3 length: 17; D gene: TRBD1; J gene: TRBJ2-3
CDR3 DNA: TGTGCCAGCAGTCGAACAGGGGTTCCCTACGAGCAGTACTTC; CDR3 protein: CASSRTGVPYEQYF; V gene: TRBV12-3/TRBV12-4; clone size: many; CDR3 length: 14; D gene: TRBD1; J gene: TRBJ2-7
CDR3 DNA: TGTGCCAGCAGCCCTTGGGACCTCTATGGCTACACCTTC; CDR3 protein: CASSPWDLYGYTF; V gene: TRBV7-8; clone size: few; CDR3 length: 13; D gene: .; J gene: TRBJ1-2